This T cell receptor (beta chain) was obtained from a study of T-cell reconstitution after alpha-beta-depleted transplantation in children (dated by TCRdb to 2016 to 2017). Context from the whole study: Using TCR repertoire profiling, the study followed T-cell immune reconstitution in a quantitative way in children after TCRalphabeta/CD19-depleted allogeneic hematopoietic cell transplantation.

Concerning this clonotype: Its antigen is currently not known. No much larger clone is present one base from it, and per-base qualities are unavailable.

The library relied on PCR. The sequencer listed for this sample is Illumina HiSeq 2500. Molecular barcoding was employed in the preparation of TCR libraries, with unique molecular identifiers being used to normalize TCRbeta repertoire quantification. TCRdb reprocessed the public reads (quality trimming at Q25 with fastp, clone calling with MiXCR) and kept in-frame beta chains. For every CDR3 protein sequence, its rows merge into one entry that carries the most common genes and DNA. Within this sample are around 360,000 distinct CDR3 sequences, with 10% to 13% of them counted one time only. The top ten constitute more than 2% of the sample. After removal of 2 bases from V and 1 base from J, the junction retains 5 bases not matched to a gene. CDR1 SGHKS and CDR2 YYEKEE were looked up in the germline V gene (reference sequence). Reading from cysteine to phenylalanine, the CDR3 counts 15 amino acids. The only DNA kept is the CDR3, 45 bases in frame from the first base.

This receptor was taken from a human donor who donated a stem cell graft to a child with acute lymphoblastic leukemia. This sequence uses TRBV5-5 and TRBJ1-1, with 7 bases in between that match TRBD1. The material was PBMCs from the stem cell graft donor, obtained from the stem cell graft. The nucleotide sequence reads as follows: TGTGCCAGCAGCTTCACCCGACAGGGGAACACTGAAGCTTTCTTT. Its protein product is CASSFTRQGNTEAFF.